The 14 T cell receptor beta chains in this list originate from one sample, sequenced in a study of a mutant IDH1 vaccine in newly diagnosed glioma. Time point in this sample: week 5, during vaccination. Doses of 300 ug of mutant IDH1 20-mer peptide were given with topical imiquimod. These receptors' antigens are unknown. Using immunoSEQ multiplex PCR, the repertoire was profiled, and TCRdb retains in-frame clones only, with some absent. The data hold tens of thousands of clones, with approximately 83% observed a single time. The sample consisted of PBMCs, taken from a glioma patient whose treatment included an IDH1 peptide vaccine. These receptors were collected from a man aged 35-49 years with glioma.

This clone was seen a handful of times. V gene TRBV4-2 combines with J gene TRBJ2-7; tentative D call: TRBD2 (5 bases). CDR3 size: 13 residues. Per germline, CDR1 LGHNA and CDR2 YNFKEQ. Trimming shortened V by 0 bases and J by 6 bases, and 9 bases separated the two germline ends. CDR3 bases: TGTGCCAGCAGCCAAGATTACGGGGTCGAGCAGTACTTC. The encoded protein is CASSQDYGVEQYF.

The chain recombines TRBV5-1 with TRBJ2-1; D is ambiguous. The CDR3 runs to 17 residues. The germline V gene encodes CDR1 SGHRS and CDR2 YFSETQ. Trimming shortened V by 0 bases and J by 8 bases, and 21 bases separated the two germline ends. CDR3 protein: CASSLALVGAGWDEQFF. DNA for the CDR3: TGCGCCAGCAGCTTGGCCTTGGTGGGTGCTGGGTGGGATGAGCAGTTCTTC.

The rearrangement uses TRBV2 and TRBJ2-1; D is possibly TRBD2 (5 bases). Germline CDR1 SNHLY, CDR2 FYNNEI. The CDR3 loop spans 17 amino acids. V lost 2 bases, J lost 0 bases, and 14 bases lay in between. CDR3 sequence: CASSEIGRVSSYNEQFF. CDR3 in DNA: TGTGCCAGCAGTGAAATTGGGCGGGTGAGCTCCTACAATGAGCAGTTCTTC.

V gene TRBV14 combines with J gene TRBJ2-7; D may be TRBD2 (7 bases). Germline lookup yields CDR1 SGHDN and CDR2 FVKESK. Between the trimmed V and J ends, which lost 4 bases and 4 bases, there was a span of 14 bases. This CDR3 has 14 residues. The CDR3 reads CASSPRGGPYEQYF. CDR3 bases: TGTGCCAGCAGCCCCCGCGGGGGCCCATACGAGCAGTACTTC.

V usage is TRBV19 and J usage is TRBJ2-7; TRBD1 is a possible D gene (6 bases). Looked up from germline, CDR1 is LNHDA and CDR2 is SQIVND (reference sequence). V gave up 6 bases and J gave up 3 bases, with 18 bases separating them. This CDR3 region has 15 residues. CDR3 bases: TGTGCCAGTAGCACAGGGTCAGGCCGGGGCTACGAGCAGTACTTC. This encodes CASSTGSGRGYEQYF.

This clone was detected once. The chain combines TRBV5-6 with TRBJ2-7, with 9 bases fitting TRBD2. In germline, CDR1 is SGHDT, CDR2 YYEEEE. V shed 4 bases and J 7 bases; nucleotides not matched to a gene: 12. The length of the CDR3 is 15 residues. The CDR3 region is CASSHPGTSLIEQYF. CDR3 DNA sequence: TGTGCCAGCAGCCATCCCGGGACTAGCTTGATTGAGCAGTACTTC.

This rearrangement joins TRBV9 to TRBJ2-3, with D uncertain. From germline, CDR1 is SGDLS and CDR2 YYNGEE. The CDR3 sequence is 14 residues long. V was trimmed by 3 bases and J by 2 bases, leaving 10 bases between them. This CDR3 reads CASSDSLATDTQYF. In DNA form, the CDR3 reads TGTGCCAGCAGCGATTCGCTGGCCACAGATACGCAGTATTTT.

V and J are TRBV25-1 and TRBJ1-4; D may be TRBD1 (5 bases). This CDR3 has 14 residues. V lost 5 bases and J 7 bases, leaving 14 bases between the germline ends. From germline, CDR1 is MGHDK and CDR2 SYGVNS. CDR3 in DNA: TGTGCCAGCAGTCGAATAGGGACGGCTGAAAAACTGTTTTTT. Translated: CASSRIGTAEKLFF.

This clone was observed a handful of times. Other DNA sequences in this sample translate to the same CDR3. The genes are TRBV7-8 and TRBJ2-7; D remains unclear. The CDR3 is 11 amino acids. Between the trimmed V and J ends, which lost 5 bases and 3 bases, there was a span of 5 bases. Per the germline V gene, CDR1 is SGHVS and CDR2 is FQNEAQ. As DNA, the CDR3 is TGTGCCAGCAGCATAAGCTACGAGCAGTACTTC. Protein sequence: CASSISYEQYF.

V and J are TRBV27 and TRBJ2-7, with D perhaps TRBD1 or TRBD2 (5 bases each). Trimming removed 6 bases from V and 2 bases from J, with 17 bases in between. Germline V gene sequence: CDR1 MNHEY, CDR2 SMNVEV (reference sequence). The CDR3 has 15 amino acids. CDR3 protein: CASSELTGATYEQYF. CDR3 coding DNA: TGTGCCAGCAGCGAACTTACCGGGGCAACCTACGAGCAGTACTTC.

The chain links TRBV7-8 to TRBJ2-1; 7 bases match TRBD2. Trimming cost V 2 bases and J 5 bases; bases outside gene matches: 9. CDR1 SGHVS and CDR2 FQNEAQ come from the germline V gene. This CDR3 has 16 amino acids. This chain's CDR3 is CASSLQEGGLNNEQFF. CDR3 in DNA: TGTGCCAGCAGCTTACAAGAGGGAGGGCTAAACAATGAGCAGTTCTTC.

The genes are TRBV6-1 and TRBJ2-7, with 8 bases fitting TRBD1. CDR1 and CDR2 (germline): MNHNS, SASEGT. CDR3 size: 18 residues. Germline trimming cut 4 bases from V and 5 bases from J; bases unmatched to any gene: 19. This CDR3 is CASSAYFPSRTGPHEQYF. The CDR3 nucleotides are TGTGCCAGCAGTGCCTATTTCCCCTCCCGGACAGGGCCCCACGAGCAGTACTTC.

Comment on this clone: Other DNA sequences from this sample encode an identical CDR3 as well. This chain connects TRBV7-9 to TRBJ1-3; D remains unclear. Germline V gives CDR1 SEHNR, CDR2 FQNEAQ (reference sequence). CDR3 size: 14 residues. The V end was cut by 4 bases, the J end by 0 bases, with 7 bases between. The CDR3 spells CASSSSISGNTIYF. The CDR3 bases are TGTGCCAGCAGCTCATCTATCTCTGGAAACACCATATATTTT.

V and J are TRBV5-4 and TRBJ2-2, with a possible D match to TRBD2 (6 bases). The CDR3 runs to 15 residues. Germline CDR1 SGHNT, CDR2 YYREEE (reference sequence). Between the trimmed V and J ends, which lost 7 bases and 0 bases, there was a span of 13 bases. For the CDR3, the DNA is TGTGCCAGCGCCGTAGGGACTTCGAACACCGGGGAGCTGTTTTTT. It codes for CASAVGTSNTGELFF.